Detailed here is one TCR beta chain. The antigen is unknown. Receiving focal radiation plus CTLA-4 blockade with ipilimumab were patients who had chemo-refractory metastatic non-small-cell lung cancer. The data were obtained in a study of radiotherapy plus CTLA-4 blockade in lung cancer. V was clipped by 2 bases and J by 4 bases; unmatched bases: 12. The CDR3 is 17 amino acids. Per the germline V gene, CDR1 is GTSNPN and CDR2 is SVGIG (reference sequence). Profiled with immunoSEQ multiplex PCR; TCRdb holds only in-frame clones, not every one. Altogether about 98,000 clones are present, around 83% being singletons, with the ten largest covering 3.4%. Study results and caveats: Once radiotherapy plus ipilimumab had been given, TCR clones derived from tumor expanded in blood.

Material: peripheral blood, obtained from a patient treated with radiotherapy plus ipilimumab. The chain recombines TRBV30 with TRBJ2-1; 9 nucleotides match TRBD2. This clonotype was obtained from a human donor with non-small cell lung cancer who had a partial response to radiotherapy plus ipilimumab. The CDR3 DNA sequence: TGTGCCTGGAGTAGGGGCCAGCGGGCGGGGGGGTACAATGAGCAGTTCTTC. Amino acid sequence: CAWSRGQRAGGYNEQFF.